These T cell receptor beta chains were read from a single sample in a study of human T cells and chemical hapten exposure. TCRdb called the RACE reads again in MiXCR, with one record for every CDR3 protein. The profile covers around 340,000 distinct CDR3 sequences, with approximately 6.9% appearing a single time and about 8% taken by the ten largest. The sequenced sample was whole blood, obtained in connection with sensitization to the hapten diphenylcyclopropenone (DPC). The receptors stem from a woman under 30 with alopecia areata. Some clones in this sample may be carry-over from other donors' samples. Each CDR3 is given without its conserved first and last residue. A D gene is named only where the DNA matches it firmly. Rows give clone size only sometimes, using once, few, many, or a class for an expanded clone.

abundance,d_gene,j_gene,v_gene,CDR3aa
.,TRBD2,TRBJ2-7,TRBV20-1,SASDPRRGVTYEQY
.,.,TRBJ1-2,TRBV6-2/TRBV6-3,ASSYAPYGYT
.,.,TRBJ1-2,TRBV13,ASSPYYRAGYT
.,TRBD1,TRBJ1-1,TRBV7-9,ASRPGQGGTEAF
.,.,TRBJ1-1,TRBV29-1,SVSNVGGMRTEAF
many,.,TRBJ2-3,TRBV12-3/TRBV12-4,ASSRPGAVADTQY
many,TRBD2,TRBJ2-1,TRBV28,ASSLLLPTSGGQGEQF
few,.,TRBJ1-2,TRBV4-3,ASSQDRIAWGNYGYT
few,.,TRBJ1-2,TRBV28,ASSLTVYVWGYT
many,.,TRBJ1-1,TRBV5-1,ASSLERMNTEAF
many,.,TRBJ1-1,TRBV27,ASSYTSTGTEAF
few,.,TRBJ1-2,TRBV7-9,ASSFWAPREGYT
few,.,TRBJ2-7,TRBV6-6,ASSYRQEYEQY
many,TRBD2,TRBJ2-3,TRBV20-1,SASGLAENTDTQY
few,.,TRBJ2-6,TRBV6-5,ASRGGFGANVLT
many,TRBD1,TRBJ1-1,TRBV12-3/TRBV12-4,ASSSGQGGTEAF
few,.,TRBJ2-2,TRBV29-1,SVGRTENTGELF
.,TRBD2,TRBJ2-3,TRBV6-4,ASSKSGEGDTQY
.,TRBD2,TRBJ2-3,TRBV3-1,ASSPGTSGADTQY
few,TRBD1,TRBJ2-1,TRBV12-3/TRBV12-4,ASSRTGKGDEQF
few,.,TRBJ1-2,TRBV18,ASSPQDLILNYGYT
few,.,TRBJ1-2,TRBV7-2,ASSPTGDSSYGYT